This T cell receptor beta chain comes out of a study of OX40 agonist ivuxolimab in advanced cancers. Study-level information: Hepatocellular carcinoma, melanoma, renal cell or head and neck cancer affected the dose-escalation patients. Past anti-PD-1, anti-PD-L1 or anti-CTLA-4 therapy was accepted, and 40% to 45% had received some.

Trimming took off 6 bases at V and 0 bases at J, with 17 bases between the two ends. The length of the CDR3 is 17 residues. From germline, CDR1 is MNHEY and CDR2 SMNVEV (reference sequence). Profiled with immunoSEQ multiplex PCR; TCRdb holds only in-frame clones, not every one. The sample includes tens of thousands of clones, 86% of them seen just once. Comment on this clone: Antigen specificity is unknown.

Broader study findings: CD8+ T cells (on average) carried more expanded clones than CD4+ T cells. Partial responders at 0.1-3.0 mg/kg had among the lowest clonal expansion.

The material sequenced was CD4+ or CD8+ T cells sorted from blood, taken in a trial of the OX40 agonist ivuxolimab. The source is an adult with an advanced solid tumor such as melanoma, head and neck, liver or kidney cancer. The chain uses TRBV27 and TRBJ2-2; D not resolved. CDR3 loop: CASSLHLLSSNTGELFF. CDR3 DNA: TGTGCCAGCAGCCTCCACCTGTTAAGTTCGAACACCGGGGAGCTGTTTTTT.